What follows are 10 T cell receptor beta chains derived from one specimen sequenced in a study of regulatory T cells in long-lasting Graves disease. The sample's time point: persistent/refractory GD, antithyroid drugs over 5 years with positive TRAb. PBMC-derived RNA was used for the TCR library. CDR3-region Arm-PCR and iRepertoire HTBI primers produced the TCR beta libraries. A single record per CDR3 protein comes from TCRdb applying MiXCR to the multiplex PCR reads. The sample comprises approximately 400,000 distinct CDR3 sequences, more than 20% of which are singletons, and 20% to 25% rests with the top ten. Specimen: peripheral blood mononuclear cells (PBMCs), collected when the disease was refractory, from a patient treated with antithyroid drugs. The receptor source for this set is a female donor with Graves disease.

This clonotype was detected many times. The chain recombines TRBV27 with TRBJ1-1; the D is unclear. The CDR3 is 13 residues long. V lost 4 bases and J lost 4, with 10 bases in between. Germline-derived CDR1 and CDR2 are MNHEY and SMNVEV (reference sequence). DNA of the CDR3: TGTGCCAGCAGTTGGGTGGGTGCCACTGAAGCTTTCTTT. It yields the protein CASSWVGATEAFF.

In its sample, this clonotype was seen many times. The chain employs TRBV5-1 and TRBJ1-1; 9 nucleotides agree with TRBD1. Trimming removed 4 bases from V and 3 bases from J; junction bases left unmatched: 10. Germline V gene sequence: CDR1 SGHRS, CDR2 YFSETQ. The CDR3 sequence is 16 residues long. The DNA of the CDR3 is TGCGCCAGCAGCCCCTCCGGGACAGGGATGGACACTGAAGCTTTCTTT. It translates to CASSPSGTGMDTEAFF.

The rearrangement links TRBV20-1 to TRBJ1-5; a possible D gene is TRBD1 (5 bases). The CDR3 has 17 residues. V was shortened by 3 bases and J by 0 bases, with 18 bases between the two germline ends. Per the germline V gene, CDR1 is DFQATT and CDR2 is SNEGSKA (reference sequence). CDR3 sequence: CSASASLGGYSNQPQHF. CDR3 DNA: TGCAGTGCTAGTGCTAGCCTGGGGGGTTATAGCAATCAGCCCCAGCATTTT.

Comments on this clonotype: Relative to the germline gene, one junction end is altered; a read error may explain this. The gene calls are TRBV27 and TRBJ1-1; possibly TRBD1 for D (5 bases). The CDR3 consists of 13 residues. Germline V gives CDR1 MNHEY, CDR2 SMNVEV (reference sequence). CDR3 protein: CVSGGLENTEAFF. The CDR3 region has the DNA TGTGTCAGCGGGGGACTGGAGAACACTGAAGCTTTCTTT.

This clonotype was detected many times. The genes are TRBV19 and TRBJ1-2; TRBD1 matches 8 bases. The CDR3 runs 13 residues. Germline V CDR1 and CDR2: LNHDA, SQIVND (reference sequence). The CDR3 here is CASGAGGFYGYTF. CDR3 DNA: TGTGCTTCGGGAGCAGGGGGCTTCTATGGCTACACCTTC.

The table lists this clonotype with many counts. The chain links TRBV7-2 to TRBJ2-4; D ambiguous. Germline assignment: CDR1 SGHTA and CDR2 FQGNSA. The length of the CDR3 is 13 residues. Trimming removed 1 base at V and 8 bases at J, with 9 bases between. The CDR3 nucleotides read TGTGCCAGCAGCTTAGGGGCTGGGGACATTCAGTACTTC. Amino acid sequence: CASSLGAGDIQYF. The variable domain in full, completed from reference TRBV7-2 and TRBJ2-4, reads GAGVSQSPSNKVTEKGKDVELRCDPISGHTALYWYRQSLGQGLEFLIYFQGNSAPDKSGLPSDRFSAERTGGSVSTLTIQRTQQEDSAVYLCASSLGAGDIQYFGAGTRLSVL.

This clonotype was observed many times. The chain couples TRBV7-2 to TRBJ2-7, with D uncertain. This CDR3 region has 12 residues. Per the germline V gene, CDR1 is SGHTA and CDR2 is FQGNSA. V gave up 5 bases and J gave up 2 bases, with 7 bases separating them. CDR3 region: CASSMLTYEQYF. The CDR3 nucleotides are TGTGCCAGCAGCATGCTAACCTACGAGCAGTACTTC.

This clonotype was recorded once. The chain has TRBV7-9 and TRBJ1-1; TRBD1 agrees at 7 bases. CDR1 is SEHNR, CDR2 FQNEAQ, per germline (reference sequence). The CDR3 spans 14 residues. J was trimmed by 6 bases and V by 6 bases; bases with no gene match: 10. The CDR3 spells CASRPPQGPAEAFF. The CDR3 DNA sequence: TGTGCCAGCAGGCCTCCACAGGGGCCGGCTGAAGCTTTCTTT.

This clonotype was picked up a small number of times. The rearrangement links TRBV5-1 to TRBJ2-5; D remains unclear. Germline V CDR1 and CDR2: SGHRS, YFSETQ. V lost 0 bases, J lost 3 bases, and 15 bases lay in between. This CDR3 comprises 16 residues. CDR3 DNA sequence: TGCGCCAGCAGCTTGGATGGGGTACGGATCGAAGAGACCCAGTACTTC. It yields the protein CASSLDGVRIEETQYF.

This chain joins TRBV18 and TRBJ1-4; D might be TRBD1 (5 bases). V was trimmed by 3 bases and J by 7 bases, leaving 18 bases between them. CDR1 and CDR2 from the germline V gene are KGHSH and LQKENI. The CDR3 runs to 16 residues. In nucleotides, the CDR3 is TGTGCCAGCTCACCTCTCCAGGTGGGGGATACTGAAAAACTGTTTTTT. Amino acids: CASSPLQVGDTEKLFF.